This T cell receptor (beta chain) came from a study of blood T cell repertoires in COVID-19. Germline trimming cut 8 bases from V and 5 bases from J; bases unmatched to any gene: 9. CDR3 length equals 14 residues. Germline V lookup: CDR1 SGHRS, CDR2 YFSETQ. In the study's own analysis: Reference gene primers were amplified, and this amplification served to estimate nucleated cell counts. Some clones are missing from TCRdb's copy, which holds only in-frame ones; the method was immunoSEQ multiplex PCR. The D gene and trimming were derived from the DNA, and the V and J assignments and clone size from that table. The top ten hold less than 3.5% of the sample, which has some 150,000 clones, about 86% seen once.

This TCR was sampled from a man aged 65 to 85 with acute or convalescent COVID-19. The chain links TRBV5-1 to TRBJ2-2; 7 bases align to TRBD1. Sequencing used peripheral blood. CDR3 residues: CASGRDSFTGELFF. CDR3 coding DNA: TGCGCCAGTGGCCGGGACAGCTTTACCGGGGAGCTGTTTTTT. The entire variable domain, with the rest obtained from reference TRBV5-1 and TRBJ2-2, is as follows: KAGVTQTPRYLIKTRGQQVTLSCSPISGHRSVSWYQQTPGQGLQFLFEYFSETQRNKGNFPGRFSGRQFSNSRSEMNVSTLELGDSALYLCASGRDSFTGELFFGEGSRLTVL.